This T cell receptor (beta chain) was recovered during a study of blood T cell repertoires in COVID-19 (TCRdb year 2020). With regard to the full study: Samples covering the acute and convalescent phases of COVID-19 were provided by collaborators in the United States, Italy and Spain. Where available, HLA class I and class II types were obtained from metadata supplied by the sample provider rather than from assay-based typing. A freely available public database, intended as a resource for researchers studying the immune response to SARS-CoV-2, is where the repertoires were released. Samples were obtained from the ongoing ImmuneRACE study (first 160 participants) and from about 1,300 subjects provided by 6 global collaborators. Deeply sampled blood TCRbeta repertoires from subjects exposed to, actively infected with, or recovered from COVID-19 were included in the dataset. The sample metadata nearly always contained a de-identified subject ID, COVID-19 status, age in years and sex. The prospective study material was composed of cDNA or gDNA derived from T cells, B-cell-depleted T cells, or PBMCs. Results the study describes overall, beyond this receptor: The amount of clinical and demographic metadata varied by source and participant and was provided uncurated.

The immunoSEQ Assay, a bias-controlled multiplex PCR, was used to amplify TCRbeta CDR3 regions from genomic DNA. Processing in the source paper ran as follows. The number of nucleated cells in each sample was estimated by amplification of reference gene primers within the assay. To quantify the absolute abundance of each unique TCRbeta CDR3 rearrangement, sequence reads were collapsed and filtered. For each sample, productive Simpson clonality was calculated by taking the square root of Simpson's diversity index across productive rearrangements. TCRdb carries this immuneACCESS record with in-frame sequences only. Its versions omit some clonotypes, under half of them owing to an unresolved V gene in the studies checked, with the rest unexplained. V and J calls and clone size are copied from that table; D and trimming were computed from the DNA. Present in this sample are almost 250,000 clones, 65% to 90% of which were seen just once. The top ten clones comprise about 9.3% of the sample.

A distance of 8 bases separates the germline ends of V and J, which lose 5 bases and 1 base respectively. The germline V gene specifies KGHDR as CDR1 and SFDVKD as CDR2. CDR3 length: 14 amino acids, cysteine to phenylalanine. Only CDR3 DNA remains: 42 bases, in frame from the first base. Participants in the prospective study were aged roughly 18 to 100 years, lived in 20 to 25 United States geographic areas, and enrolled through a virtual design. In the prospective study, participants were assigned to cohorts based on the clinical history participants reported in a screening survey and a study questionnaire. Each participant in the prospective study had whole blood, serum and a nasopharyngeal or oropharyngeal swab collected by mobile phlebotomists. Prospective study participants could optionally give additional blood draws and questionnaires over a 2-month period. Prospective study blood samples were shipped either frozen or at room temperature before DNA extraction.

In this sample, this clone turned up a few times. Its antigen specificity is not known. No per-base quality is available; no much larger clone lies one base away. Material for sequencing was PBMCs or T cells enriched from blood (not recorded which). Here the chain combines TRBV24-1 and TRBJ1-5; a tentative D call is TRBD1 (6 bases match). The sequence came from a woman in her 50s with acute COVID-19. CDR3 protein: CATSAGGSNQPQHF. The nucleotide sequence is given as TGTGCCACCAGTGCTGGGGGCAGCAATCAGCCCCAGCATTTT.